This TCR beta chain was recorded in a study of blood T cell repertoires in COVID-19. TCRdb's table, derived via immunoSEQ multiplex PCR, lists solely in-frame clones and lacks some. The data contain 430,000 or so clones, around 90% of them singletons. CDR3 length: 16 residues. The ends lost 4 bases at V and 10 bases at J; junction bases unmatched: 15. The germline V gene encodes CDR1 SGHRS and CDR2 YFSETQ. During active infection, Seattle patients enrolled and were then monitored through disease. The receptor's source is a man aged 18 to 35 with COVID-19, enrolled during active disease. The chain recombines TRBV5-1 with TRBJ2-1, with 9 bases identical to TRBD2. Sequencing was performed on peripheral blood. The CDR3, as DNA: TGCGCCAGCAGCGCGGTGAGCGGGGGGTCCCTTCCGGAGCAGTTCTTC. Amino acids: CASSAVSGGSLPEQFF.